The 4 T cell receptor beta chains below were found in one sample sequenced in a study of blood T cell repertoires in COVID-19. Generated by immunoSEQ multiplex PCR, the TCRdb table keeps only in-frame clones and is missing some. Of roughly 260,000 clones listed, about 85% are singletons. Material for sequencing was peripheral blood. The receptors come from a woman aged 45-65 years who had recovered from COVID-19.

V usage is TRBV27 and J usage is TRBJ1-2; D not certain. Trimming pared 8 bases from V and 2 bases from J, leaving 12 bases between. The CDR3 has 13 residues. Germline V CDR1 and CDR2: MNHEY, SMNVEV (reference sequence). The DNA of the CDR3 is TGTGCCAGCGGGAGGGATCTGAACTATGGCTACACCTTC. Translated: CASGRDLNYGYTF.

The chain employs TRBV4-3 and TRBJ1-3; no firm D call. V dropped 4 bases and J dropped 4 bases, with 14 bases sitting between them. The CDR3 contains 15 residues. Germline V gene data show CDR1 as LGHNA and CDR2 as YSLEER. In DNA form, the CDR3 reads TGCGCCAGCAGCCCGTCCCTAGGCACGGGAAACACCATATATTTT. This translates into CASSPSLGTGNTIYF.

CDR3 DNA: TGTGCCAGCAGTTCAGGACTGCTCCGGGGCTACACCTTC. Residues: CASSSGLLRGYTF. The rearrangement joins TRBV28 to TRBJ1-2; no clear D gene. CDR1 is MDHEN and CDR2 is SYDVKM in the germline V gene. The CDR3 is 13 residues long. V shed 4 bases and J shed 8 bases, with 14 bases lying between them.

The rearrangement links TRBV20-1 to TRBJ1-1, with D unresolved. Trimming took off 3 bases at V and 0 bases at J, with 8 bases between the two ends. The CDR3 totals 13 residues. Germline CDR1 and CDR2: DFQATT and SNEGSKA (reference sequence). The CDR3 DNA follows: TGCAGTGCTAGTAGTCAGATGAACACTGAAGCTTTCTTT. This translates into CSASSQMNTEAFF.